The clone carrying this TCR beta chain was seen a handful of times. The antigen is not known. CDR1 is SGHTA, CDR2 FQGNSA, per germline. V lost 1 base to trimming and J lost 5 bases, with 8 bases between them. The CDR3 totals 13 residues. The data stem from a study of T cell repertoires in cytomegalovirus infection. Whole-study results and caveats: The ex vivo response was dominated by HLA-C-restricted CMV-specific TCR beta clonotypes. Summed frequency of public TCR beta families distinguished CMV carriers with the relevant HLA.

TCRdb redid the calling of the reads with MiXCR, one entry per CDR3 protein. Here the sample spans around 430,000 distinct CDR3 sequences, roughly 42% being singletons. The chain uses TRBV7-2 and TRBJ2-5, with no clear D. The sequences come from cultured PBMCs, collected from culture after CMV antigen stimulation. The source is a human donor in good health (CMV status not recorded). Some clones in this sample may be carry-over from other donors' samples. CDR3 protein: CASSLDTGETQYF. The CDR3 DNA reads TGTGCCAGCAGCTTAGACACCGGGGAGACCCAGTACTTC.